One T cell receptor beta chain is described in this entry. These data originate in a study of CD8 T cells in Susac syndrome. The CDR3 sequence is 17 residues long. The germline V gene has CDR1 MGHRA and CDR2 YSYEKL. The V segment lost 4 bases and the J segment 1 base; nucleotides outside the gene matches: 10. RNA, at roughly 0.45 to 1 ug, was reverse transcribed with random hexamers. TCRdb re-called the immunoSEQ multiplex PCR reads through MiXCR, storing one row per CDR3 protein. Among 150,000 or so distinct CDR3 sequences listed, 85% to 95% were seen once. Diagnostic criteria defined recently for definite or probable disease were met by the Susac syndrome patients. It was negative isolation that provided the CD8+ and CD4+ T cells, whereas TEMRA cells were enriched by FACS.

The chain combines TRBV4-1 with TRBJ1-5, with 7 nucleotides matching TRBD1. Material: CD4+ T cells from PBMCs. This receptor was taken from a human donor with Susac syndrome. CDR3 residues: CASSRTGVLGSNQPQHF. DNA of the CDR3: TGCGCCAGCAGCCGTACAGGGGTCCTAGGGAGCAATCAGCCCCAGCATTTT.